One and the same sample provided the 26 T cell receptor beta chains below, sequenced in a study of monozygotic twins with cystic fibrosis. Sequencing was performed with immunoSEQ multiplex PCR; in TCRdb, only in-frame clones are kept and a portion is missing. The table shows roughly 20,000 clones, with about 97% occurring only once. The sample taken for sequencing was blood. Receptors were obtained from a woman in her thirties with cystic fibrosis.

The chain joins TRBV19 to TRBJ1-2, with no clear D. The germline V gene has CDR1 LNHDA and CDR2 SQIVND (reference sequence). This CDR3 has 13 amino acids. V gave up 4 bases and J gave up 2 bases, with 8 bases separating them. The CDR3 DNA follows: TGTGCCAGTAGTAGGGTCGAAAACTATGGCTACACCTTC. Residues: CASSRVENYGYTF.

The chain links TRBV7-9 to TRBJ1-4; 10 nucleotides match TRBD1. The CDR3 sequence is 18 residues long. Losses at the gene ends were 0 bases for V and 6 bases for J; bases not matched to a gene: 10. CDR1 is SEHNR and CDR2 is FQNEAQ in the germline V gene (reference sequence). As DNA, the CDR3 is TGTGCCAGCAGCTTAGCCCTAGTTCGTGGACAGGGGGATGAAAAACTGTTTTTT. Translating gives CASSLALVRGQGDEKLFF.

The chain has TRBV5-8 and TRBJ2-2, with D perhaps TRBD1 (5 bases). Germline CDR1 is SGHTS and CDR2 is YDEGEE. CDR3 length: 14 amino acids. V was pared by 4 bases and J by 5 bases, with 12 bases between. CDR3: CASSVTVTTGELFF. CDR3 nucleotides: TGTGCCAGCAGCGTGACAGTTACGACCGGGGAGCTGTTTTTT.

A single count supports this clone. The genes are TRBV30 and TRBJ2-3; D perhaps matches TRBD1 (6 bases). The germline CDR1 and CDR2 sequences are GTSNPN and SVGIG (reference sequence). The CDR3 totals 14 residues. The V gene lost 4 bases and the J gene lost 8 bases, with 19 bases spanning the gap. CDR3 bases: TGTGCCTGGACCACTCCCGGGACACTCGGTACGCAGTATTTT. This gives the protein CAWTTPGTLGTQYF.

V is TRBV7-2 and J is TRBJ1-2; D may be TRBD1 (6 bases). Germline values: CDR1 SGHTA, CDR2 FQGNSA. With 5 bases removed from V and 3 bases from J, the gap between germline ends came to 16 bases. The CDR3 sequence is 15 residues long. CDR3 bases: TGTGCCAGCAGCCAAGACCACAGGGCCCACTATGGCTACACCTTC. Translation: CASSQDHRAHYGYTF.

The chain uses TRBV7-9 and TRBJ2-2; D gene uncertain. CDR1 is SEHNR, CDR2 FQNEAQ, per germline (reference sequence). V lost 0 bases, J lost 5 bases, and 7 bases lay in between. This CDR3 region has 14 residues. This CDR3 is CASSLASVTGELFF. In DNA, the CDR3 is TGTGCCAGCAGCTTAGCGTCAGTAACCGGGGAGCTGTTTTTT.

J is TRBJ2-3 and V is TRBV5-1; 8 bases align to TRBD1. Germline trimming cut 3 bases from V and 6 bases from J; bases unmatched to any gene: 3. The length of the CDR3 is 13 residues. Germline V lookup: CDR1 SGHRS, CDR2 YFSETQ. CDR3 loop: CASSWGDRDTQYF. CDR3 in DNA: TGCGCCAGCAGCTGGGGGGACAGGGATACGCAGTATTTT.

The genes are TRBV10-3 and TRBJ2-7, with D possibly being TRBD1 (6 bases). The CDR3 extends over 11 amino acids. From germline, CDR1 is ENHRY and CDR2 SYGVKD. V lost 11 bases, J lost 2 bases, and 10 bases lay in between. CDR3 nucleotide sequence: TGTGCCTCCCGGGACACCTACGAGCAGTACTTC. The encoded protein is CASRDTYEQYF.

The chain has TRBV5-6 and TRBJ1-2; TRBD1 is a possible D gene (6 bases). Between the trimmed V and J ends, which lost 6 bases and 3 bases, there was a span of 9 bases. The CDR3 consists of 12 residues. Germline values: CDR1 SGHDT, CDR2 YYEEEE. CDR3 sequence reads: CASNREHYGYTF. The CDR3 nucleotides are TGTGCCAGCAACAGGGAACACTATGGCTACACCTTC.

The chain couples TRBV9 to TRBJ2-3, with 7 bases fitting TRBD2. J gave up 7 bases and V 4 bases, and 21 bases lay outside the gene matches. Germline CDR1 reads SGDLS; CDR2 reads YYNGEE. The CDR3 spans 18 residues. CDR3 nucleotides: TGTGCCAGCAGCCCATCGTCGGCTCGGCTGGCGGGGGTAAATACGCAGTATTTT. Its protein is CASSPSSARLAGVNTQYF.

This CDR3 is CASSDTGTSEKLFF. The DNA of the CDR3 is TGTGCCAGTAGCGATACCGGGACAAGTGAAAAACTGTTTTTT. The chain couples TRBV19 to TRBJ1-4, with D possibly TRBD1 on 6 matching bases. The CDR3 covers 14 residues. Trimming removed 6 bases at V and 7 bases at J, with 15 bases between. Germline values: CDR1 LNHDA, CDR2 SQIVND (reference sequence). Using reference TRBV19 and TRBJ1-4 for the parts outside the CDR3, the full variable domain is DGGITQSPKYLFRKEGQNVTLSCEQNLNHDAMYWYRQDPGQGLRLIYYSQIVNDFQKGDIAEGYSVSREKKESFPLTVTSAQKNPTAFYLCASSDTGTSEKLFFGSGTQLSVL.

CDR3 in amino acids: CASSQRAGYNEQFF. Here the CDR3 DNA reads TGTGCCAGCTCGCAGCGGGCGGGATACAATGAGCAGTTCTTC. The gene calls are TRBV18 and TRBJ2-1; D possibly corresponds to TRBD2 (6 bases). This CDR3 has 14 amino acids. Trimming cost V 6 bases and J 4 bases, with 13 bases left between them. The V gene's germline CDR1 is KGHSH and CDR2 LQKENI.

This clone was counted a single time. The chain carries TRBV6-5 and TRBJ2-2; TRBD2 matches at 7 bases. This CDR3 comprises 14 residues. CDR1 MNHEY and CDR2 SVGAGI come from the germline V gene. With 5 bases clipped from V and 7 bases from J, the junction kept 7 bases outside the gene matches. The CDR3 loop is CASSRLALGGELFF. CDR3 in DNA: TGTGCCAGCAGTCGACTAGCCTTGGGCGGGGAGCTGTTTTTT.

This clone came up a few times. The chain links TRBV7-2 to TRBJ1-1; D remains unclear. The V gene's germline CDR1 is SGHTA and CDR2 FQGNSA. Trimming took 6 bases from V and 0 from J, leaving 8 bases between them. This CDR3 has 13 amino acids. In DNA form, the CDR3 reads TGTGCCAGCAGATACGCCATGAACACTGAAGCTTTCTTT. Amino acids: CASRYAMNTEAFF.

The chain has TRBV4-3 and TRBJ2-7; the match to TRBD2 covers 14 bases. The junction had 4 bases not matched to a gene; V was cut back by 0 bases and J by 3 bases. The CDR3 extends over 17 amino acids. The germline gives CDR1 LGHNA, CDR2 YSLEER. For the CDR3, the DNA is TGCGCCAGCAGCCAAGAATATGGGACTAGCGGGGGCTACGAGCAGTACTTC. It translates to CASSQEYGTSGGYEQYF.

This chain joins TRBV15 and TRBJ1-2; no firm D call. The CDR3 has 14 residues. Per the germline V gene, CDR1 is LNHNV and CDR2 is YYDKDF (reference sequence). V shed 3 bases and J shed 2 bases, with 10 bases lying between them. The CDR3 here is CATSRGTVNYGYTF. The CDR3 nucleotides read TGTGCCACCAGCAGGGGAACCGTAAACTATGGCTACACCTTC.

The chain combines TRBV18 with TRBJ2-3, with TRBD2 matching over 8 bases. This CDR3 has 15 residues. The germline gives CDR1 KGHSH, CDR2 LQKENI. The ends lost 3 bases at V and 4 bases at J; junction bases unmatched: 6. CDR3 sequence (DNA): TGTGCCAGCTCACCTCCCGGGACTAGGGCAGATACGCAGTATTTT. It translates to CASSPPGTRADTQYF.

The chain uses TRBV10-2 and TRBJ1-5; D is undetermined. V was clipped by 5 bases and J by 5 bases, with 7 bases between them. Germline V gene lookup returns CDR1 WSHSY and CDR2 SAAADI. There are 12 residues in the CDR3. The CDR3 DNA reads TGCGCCAGCAGTCCTGGACATCAGCCCCAGCATTTT. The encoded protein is CASSPGHQPQHF.

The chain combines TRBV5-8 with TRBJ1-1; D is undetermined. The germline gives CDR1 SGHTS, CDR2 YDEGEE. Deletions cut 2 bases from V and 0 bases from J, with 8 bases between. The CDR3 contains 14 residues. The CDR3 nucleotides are TGTGCCAGCAGCTTCGGGTACTTGAACACTGAAGCTTTCTTT. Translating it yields CASSFGYLNTEAFF.

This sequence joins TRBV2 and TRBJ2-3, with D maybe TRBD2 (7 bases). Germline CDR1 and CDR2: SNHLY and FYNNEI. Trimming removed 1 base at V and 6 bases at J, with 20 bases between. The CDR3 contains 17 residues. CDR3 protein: CASSEVLLRTAGDTQYF. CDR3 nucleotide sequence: TGTGCCAGCAGTGAAGTGCTCTTGAGGACAGCGGGGGATACGCAGTATTTT.

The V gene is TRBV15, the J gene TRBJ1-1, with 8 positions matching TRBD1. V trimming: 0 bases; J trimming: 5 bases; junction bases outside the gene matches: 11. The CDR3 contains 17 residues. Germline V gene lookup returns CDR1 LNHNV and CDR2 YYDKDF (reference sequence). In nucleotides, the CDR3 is TGTGCCACCAGCAGAGATCCCTACAGGGGGAGAAAAACTGAAGCTTTCTTT. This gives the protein CATSRDPYRGRKTEAFF.

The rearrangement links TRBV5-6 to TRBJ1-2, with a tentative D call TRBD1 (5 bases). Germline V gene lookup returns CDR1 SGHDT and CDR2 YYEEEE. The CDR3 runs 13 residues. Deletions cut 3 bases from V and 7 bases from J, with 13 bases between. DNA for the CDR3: TGTGCCAGCAGCTGGGGCCCGGGACCTGGCTACACCTTC. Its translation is CASSWGPGPGYTF.

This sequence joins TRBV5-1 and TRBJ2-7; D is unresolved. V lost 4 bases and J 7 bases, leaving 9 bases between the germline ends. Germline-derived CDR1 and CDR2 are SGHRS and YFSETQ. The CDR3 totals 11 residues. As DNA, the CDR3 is TGCGCCAGCAGCAAGGGATTGGAGCAGTACTTC. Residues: CASSKGLEQYF. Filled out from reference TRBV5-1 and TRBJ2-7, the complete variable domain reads KAGVTQTPRYLIKTRGQQVTLSCSPISGHRSVSWYQQTPGQGLQFLFEYFSETQRNKGNFPGRFSGRQFSNSRSEMNVSTLELGDSALYLCASSKGLEQYFGPGTRLTVT.

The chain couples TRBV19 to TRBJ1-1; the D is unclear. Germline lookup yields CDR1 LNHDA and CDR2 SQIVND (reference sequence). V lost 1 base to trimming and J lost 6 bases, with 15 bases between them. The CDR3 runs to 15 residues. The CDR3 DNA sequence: TGTGCCAGTAGTATAGGGAGGGAGAGAGTTCCTGAAGCTTTCTTT. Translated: CASSIGRERVPEAFF.

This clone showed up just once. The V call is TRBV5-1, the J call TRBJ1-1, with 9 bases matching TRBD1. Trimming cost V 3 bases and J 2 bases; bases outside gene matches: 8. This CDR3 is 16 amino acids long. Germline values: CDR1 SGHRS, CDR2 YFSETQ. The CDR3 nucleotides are TGCGCCAGCAGCTATGGGACAGGGCGACAAAACACTGAAGCTTTCTTT. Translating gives CASSYGTGRQNTEAFF.

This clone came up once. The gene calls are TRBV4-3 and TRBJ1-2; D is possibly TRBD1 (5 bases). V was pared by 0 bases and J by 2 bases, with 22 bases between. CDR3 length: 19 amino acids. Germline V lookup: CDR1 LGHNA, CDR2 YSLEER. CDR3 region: CASSQDAGSSAGGNYGYTF. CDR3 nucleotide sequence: TGCGCCAGCAGCCAAGACGCGGGATCCTCGGCGGGGGGGAACTATGGCTACACCTTC.